These T cell receptor beta chains were read from a single sample in a study of CD8 T cells in Susac syndrome. TCRdb independently ran MiXCR on the immunoSEQ multiplex PCR reads; one entry per CDR3 protein. The sample includes some 200,000 distinct CDR3 sequences, about 94% of them seen just once. The sequenced material came from CD4+ T cells from PBMCs. The receptors shown here come from a human donor with Susac syndrome. CDR3s include the opening cysteine and the closing phenylalanine or tryptophan. A D gene is named only where the DNA matches it firmly. For some rows the clone size is stated as once, few or many, or as a class when expanded; others skip it.

j_call,clone_size,v_call,d_call,cdr3_aa,cdr3_nt
TRBJ1-2,once,TRBV6-2/TRBV6-3,-,CASSSAGTYGYTF,TGTGCCAGCAGCTCTGCCGGGACCTATGGCTACACCTTC
TRBJ2-2,-,TRBV29-1,-,CSVDGSYTGELFF,TGCAGCGTTGACGGGTCCTACACCGGGGAGCTGTTTTTT
TRBJ1-6,-,TRBV5-4,-,CASSLETGYNSPLHF,TGTGCCAGCAGCTTGGAGACAGGCTATAATTCACCCCTCCACTTT
TRBJ2-6,once,TRBV7-2,-,CASSYRGSGANVLTF,TGTGCCAGCAGCTATAGGGGCTCTGGGGCCAACGTCCTGACTTTC
TRBJ1-2,-,TRBV7-6,TRBD1,CASSLGTARYGYTF,TGTGCCAGCAGCTTGGGGACAGCGAGGTATGGCTACACCTTC
TRBJ2-3,-,TRBV6-2/TRBV6-3,-,CASKGSNVDTQYF,TGTGCCAGCAAGGGGTCCAACGTAGATACGCAGTATTTT
TRBJ2-7,-,TRBV10-3,-,CAISDQGRPYEQYF,TGTGCCATCAGTGACCAGGGACGGCCCTACGAGCAGTACTTC
TRBJ2-1,-,TRBV6-5,-,CASSRLGSFEFF,TGTGCCAGCAGCCGGTTGGGGAGCTTTGAGTTCTTC
TRBJ2-3,-,TRBV20-1,TRBD1,CSARMTGRTDTQYF,TGCAGTGCTAGAATGACAGGGCGCACAGATACGCAGTATTTT
TRBJ2-1,-,TRBV7-2,-,CASSLGGQEQFF,TGTGCCAGCAGCTTAGGTGGACAGGAGCAGTTCTTC
TRBJ2-3,once,TRBV3-1,TRBD2,CASSLRGGVDTQYF,TGTGCCAGCAGCTTGCGGGGGGGCGTAGATACGCAGTATTTT
TRBJ2-5,-,TRBV20-1,TRBD1,CSAKGQGERETQYF,TGCAGTGCTAAGGGACAGGGGGAACGAGAGACCCAGTACTTC
TRBJ2-5,-,TRBV3-1,TRBD2,CASSPRIAGKETQYF,TGTGCCAGCAGCCCTCGGATAGCGGGGAAAGAGACCCAGTACTTC
TRBJ2-5,-,TRBV30,-,CAWSVRRGGQETQYF,TGTGCCTGGAGTGTACGAAGGGGGGGGCAAGAGACCCAGTACTTC
TRBJ1-1,-,TRBV6-5,-,CAIRTGPSEAFF,TGTGCCATCCGCACGGGGCCCTCTGAAGCTTTCTTT
TRBJ1-5,-,TRBV18,-,CASSYDDSNQPQLF,TGTGCCAGCTCATACGACGATAGCAATCAGCCCCAGCTTTTT
TRBJ2-2,-,TRBV4-1,-,CASSQATALQELFF,TGCGCCAGCAGCCAAGCGACAGCCTTACAGGAGCTGTTTTTT
TRBJ2-1,-,TRBV2,-,CASSRVEQFF,TGTGCCAGTTCCCGGGTTGAGCAGTTCTTC
TRBJ2-5,-,TRBV2,-,CASSEARGGETQYF,TGTGCCAGCAGTGAAGCAAGGGGGGGAGAGACCCAGTACTTC
TRBJ2-5,once,TRBV29-1,TRBD2,CSVENPPAGGETQYF,TGCAGCGTTGAAAATCCACCAGCCGGGGGGGAGACCCAGTACTTC
TRBJ2-7,-,TRBV7-3,-,CASSPRGPYEQYF,TGTGCCAGCAGCCCCCGGGGGCCGTACGAGCAGTACTTC
TRBJ2-5,once,TRBV4-1,TRBD2,CASSQAGGVETQYF,TGCGCCAGCAGCCAAGCGGGAGGGGTGGAGACCCAGTACTTC
TRBJ1-1,-,TRBV30,TRBD1,CAWGRQGNTEAFF,TGTGCCTGGGGCCGACAGGGGAACACTGAAGCTTTCTTT
TRBJ1-6,-,TRBV23-1,-,CASSPWEGGGNSPLHF,TGCGCCAGCAGTCCTTGGGAGGGGGGGGGTAATTCACCCCTCCACTTT
TRBJ1-2,-,TRBV1,-,CTLLGGADYGYTF,TGCACTCTGCTGGGTGGAGCCGACTATGGCTACACCTTC
TRBJ1-2,-,TRBV5-1,-,CASSSRTDYYGYTF,TGCGCCAGCAGCTCCCGGACGGATTACTATGGCTACACCTTC
TRBJ1-4,-,TRBV7-8,-,CASTLQALYFGKLFF,TGTGCCAGCACCCTCCAAGCCTTATATTTTGGAAAACTGTTTTTT
TRBJ2-1,-,TRBV29-1,-,CSVVGGSSYNEQFF,TGCAGCGTTGTAGGGGGGAGCTCCTACAATGAGCAGTTCTTC
TRBJ2-7,-,TRBV21-1,-,CASSKARRVQGPYEQYF,TGTGCCAGCAGCAAAGCGAGGAGGGTACAGGGGCCCTACGAGCAGTACTTC
TRBJ1-6,-,TRBV7-2,-,CASSAPTRVVNSPLHF,TGTGCCAGCAGCGCCCCGACGAGGGTTGTGAATTCACCCCTCCACTTT
TRBJ1-2,-,TRBV30,-,CAWNSGANYGYTF,TGTGCCTGGAATTCGGGGGCTAACTATGGCTACACCTTC
TRBJ2-7,-,TRBV20-1,-,CSARAGLNSYEQYF,TGCAGTGCTAGAGCGGGACTGAACTCCTACGAGCAGTACTTC
TRBJ2-3,-,TRBV18,-,CASSRLESTDTQYF,TGTGCCAGCTCAAGACTAGAGAGCACAGATACGCAGTATTTT
TRBJ1-1,-,TRBV5-1,-,CASSLGERGTEAFF,TGCGCCAGCAGTCTCGGGGAACGGGGCACTGAAGCTTTCTTT
TRBJ2-1,-,TRBV20-1,TRBD1,CSANRGYNEQFF,TGCAGTGCCAACAGGGGGTACAATGAGCAGTTCTTC
TRBJ1-5,-,TRBV28,-,CASRKTQGLSNQPQHF,TGTGCCAGCAGGAAGACCCAGGGGCTGAGCAATCAGCCCCAGCATTTT
TRBJ1-6,-,TRBV5-1,TRBD1,CASSQTGPNSPLHF,TGCGCCAGCAGCCAGACAGGGCCAAATTCACCCCTCCACTTT
TRBJ2-1,-,TRBV24-1,TRBD1,CATSDAGTGNLDEQFF,TGTGCCACCAGTGACGCCGGGACAGGGAATTTGGATGAGCAGTTCTTC
TRBJ2-7,-,TRBV7-7,TRBD1,CASSLGGTGDYEQYF,TGTGCTAGCAGCTTAGGGGGGACAGGGGACTACGAGCAGTACTTC
TRBJ1-2,-,TRBV20-1,-,CSATIGGLVYGYTF,TGCAGTGCTACGATTGGGGGGCTAGTCTATGGCTACACCTTC
TRBJ1-2,-,TRBV5-6,TRBD1,CASSRTGAGGAYGYTF,TGTGCCAGCAGCCGTACGGGTGCAGGGGGCGCTTATGGCTACACCTTC
TRBJ1-5,-,TRBV6-2/TRBV6-3,-,CASRTGANQPQHF,TGTGCCAGCAGGACAGGAGCGAATCAGCCCCAGCATTTT
TRBJ2-7,-,TRBV20-1,TRBD1,CSASTGGEAYEQYF,TGCAGTGCTAGCACAGGGGGCGAAGCCTACGAGCAGTACTTC
TRBJ1-2,-,TRBV5-1,-,CASSLSREVGYGYTF,TGCGCCAGCAGCTTGTCGAGGGAGGTCGGATATGGCTACACCTTC
TRBJ2-1,-,TRBV20-1,TRBD1,CSAETGPYNEQFF,TGCAGTGCAGAGACAGGGCCCTACAATGAGCAGTTCTTC
TRBJ2-1,-,TRBV19,-,CASSIEGLAANEQFF,TGTGCCAGTAGTATAGAAGGCCTGGCGGCCAATGAGCAGTTCTTC
TRBJ2-5,once,TRBV6-2/TRBV6-3,TRBD2,CASSYGAGGLQETQYF,TGTGCCAGCAGTTACGGGGCGGGGGGCCTCCAAGAGACCCAGTACTTC
TRBJ1-1,-,TRBV7-3,-,CASSSTRGNTEAFF,TGTGCCAGCAGCTCAACGCGGGGGAACACTGAAGCTTTCTTT
TRBJ2-3,-,TRBV20-1,TRBD1,CSARLPGGDPDTQYF,TGCAGTGCTAGGCTGCCAGGGGGCGACCCAGATACGCAGTATTTT
TRBJ1-4,-,TRBV20-1,-,CSAPHGGHGNEKLFF,TGCAGTGCTCCCCATGGCGGGCATGGTAATGAAAAACTGTTTTTT
TRBJ2-7,-,TRBV3-1,TRBD2,CASSQEPRRGDNPAQYF,TGTGCCAGCAGCCAGGAACCGCGGCGGGGGGACAATCCGGCGCAGTACTTC
TRBJ2-7,few,TRBV7-2,-,CASSLGGSAYEQYF,TGTGCCAGCAGCTTAGGTGGTTCCGCCTACGAGCAGTACTTC
TRBJ2-3,-,TRBV24-1,-,CATSDWSTDTQYF,TGTGCCACCAGTGATTGGTCCACAGATACGCAGTATTTT
TRBJ2-5,-,TRBV5-6,-,CASSYTSMQTQYF,TGTGCCAGCAGCTACACTAGTATGCAGACCCAGTACTTC
TRBJ1-3,-,TRBV5-6,-,CASSDGGWGNTIYF,TGTGCCAGCAGCGACGGAGGCTGGGGAAACACCATATATTTT